This T cell receptor (beta chain) is from a study of OX40 agonist ivuxolimab in advanced cancers. Study details: Ivuxolimab, an antibody that agonizes OX40 (CD134), was administered to the patients. Prior checkpoint blockade (anti-PD-1, anti-PD-L1 or anti-CTLA-4) was permitted; around 40% had it. Whole-study results and caveats: Certain nonresponders likewise exhibited a low normalized T-cell clonal expansion. By week 6 at 0.1 to 3.0 mg/kg, blood CD4+ and CD8+ T cells had expanded clonally.

A remark on this clone: Its antigen is unidentified.

The CDR3 totals 13 residues. Between the trimmed V and J ends, which lost 1 base and 1 base, there was a span of 4 bases. CDR1 is SGHTA and CDR2 is FQGTGA in the germline V gene. Data came from immunoSEQ multiplex PCR; TCRdb stores just in-frame clones and leaves some out. The repertoire holds approximately 68,000 clones, with 85% to 90% as singletons. The V and J genes are TRBV7-3 and TRBJ1-1; D is ambiguous. The sample consisted of CD4+ or CD8+ T cells sorted from blood, taken in a trial of the OX40 agonist ivuxolimab. The receptor's source is an adult with an advanced solid tumor such as melanoma, head and neck, liver or kidney cancer. The CDR3 sequence: CASSLMWNTEAFF. CDR3 in DNA: TGTGCCAGCAGCTTAATGTGGAACACTGAAGCTTTCTTT. Full variable domain (outside the CDR3, taken from reference TRBV7-3 and TRBJ1-1): GAGVSQTPSNKVTEKGKYVELRCDPISGHTALYWYRQSLGQGPEFLIYFQGTGAADDSGLPNDRFFAVRPEGSVSTLKIQRTERGDSAVYLCASSLMWNTEAFFGQGTRLTVV.